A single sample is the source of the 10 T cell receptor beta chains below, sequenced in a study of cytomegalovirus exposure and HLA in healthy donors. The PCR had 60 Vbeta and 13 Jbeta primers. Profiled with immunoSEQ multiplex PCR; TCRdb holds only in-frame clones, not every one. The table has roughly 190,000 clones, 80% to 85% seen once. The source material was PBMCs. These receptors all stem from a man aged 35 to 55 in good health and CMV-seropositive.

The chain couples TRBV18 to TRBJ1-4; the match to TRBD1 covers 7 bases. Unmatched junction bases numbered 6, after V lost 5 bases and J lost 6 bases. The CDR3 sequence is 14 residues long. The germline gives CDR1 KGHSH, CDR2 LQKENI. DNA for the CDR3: TGTGCCAGCTCATTACAGGGGTTGGATGAAAAACTGTTTTTT. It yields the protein CASSLQGLDEKLFF.

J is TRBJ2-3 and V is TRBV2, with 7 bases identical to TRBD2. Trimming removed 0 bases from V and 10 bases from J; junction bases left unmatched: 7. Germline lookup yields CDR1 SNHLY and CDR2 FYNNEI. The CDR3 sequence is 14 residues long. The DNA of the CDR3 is TGTGCCAGCAGTGAAGCTACGGGGGGATGGGCGCAGTATTTT. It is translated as CASSEATGGWAQYF.

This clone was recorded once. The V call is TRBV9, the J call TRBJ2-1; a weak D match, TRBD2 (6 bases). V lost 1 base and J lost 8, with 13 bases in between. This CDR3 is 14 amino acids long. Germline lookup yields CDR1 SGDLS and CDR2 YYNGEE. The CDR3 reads CASSVTGRSDEQFF. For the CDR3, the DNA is TGTGCCAGCAGCGTAACGGGGAGGTCCGATGAGCAGTTCTTC. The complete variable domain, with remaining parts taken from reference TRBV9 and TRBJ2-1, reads DSGVTQTPKHLITATGQRVTLRCSPRSGDLSVYWYQQSLDQGLQFLIQYYNGEERAKGNILERFSAQQFPDLHSELNLSSLELGDSALYFCASSVTGRSDEQFFGPGTRLTVL.

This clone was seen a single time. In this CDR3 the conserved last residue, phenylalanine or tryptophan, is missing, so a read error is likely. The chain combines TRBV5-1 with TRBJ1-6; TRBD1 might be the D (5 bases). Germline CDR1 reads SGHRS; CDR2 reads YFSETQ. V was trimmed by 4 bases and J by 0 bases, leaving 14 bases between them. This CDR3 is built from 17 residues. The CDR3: CASSMGLLSSYNSPLHL. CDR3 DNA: TGCGCCAGCAGCATGGGACTGTTGAGCTCCTATAATTCACCCCTCCACCTT.

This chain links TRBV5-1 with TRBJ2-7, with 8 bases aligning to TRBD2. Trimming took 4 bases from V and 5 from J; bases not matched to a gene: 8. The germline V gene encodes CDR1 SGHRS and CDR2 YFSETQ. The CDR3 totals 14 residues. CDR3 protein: CASSPGGLDHEQYF. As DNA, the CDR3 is TGCGCCAGCAGCCCGGGGGGGCTAGACCACGAGCAGTACTTC.

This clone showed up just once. The CDR3 sequence: CASSVEAASGGVRAKNIQYF. For the CDR3, the DNA is TGTGCCAGCAGTGTGGAGGCGGCTAGCGGGGGGGTGAGGGCCAAAAACATTCAGTACTTC. V gene TRBV6-1 combines with J gene TRBJ2-4, with 12 positions matching TRBD2. The CDR3 is made up of 20 amino acids. Germline CDR1 reads MNHNS; CDR2 reads SASEGT. J was trimmed by 1 base and V by 4 bases; bases with no gene match: 14.

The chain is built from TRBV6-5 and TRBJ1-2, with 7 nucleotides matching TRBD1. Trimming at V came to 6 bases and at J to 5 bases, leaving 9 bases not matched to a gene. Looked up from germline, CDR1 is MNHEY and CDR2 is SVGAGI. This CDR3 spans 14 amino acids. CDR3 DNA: TGTGCCAGCAGCCGACAGGGAGGTCGGTATGGCTACACCTTC. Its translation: CASSRQGGRYGYTF.

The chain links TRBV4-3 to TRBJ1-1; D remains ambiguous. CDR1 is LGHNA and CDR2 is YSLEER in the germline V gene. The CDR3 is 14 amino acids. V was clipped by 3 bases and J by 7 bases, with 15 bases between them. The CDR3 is CASSHTPLKLEAFF. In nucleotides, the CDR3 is TGCGCCAGCAGCCATACTCCCCTAAAACTTGAAGCTTTCTTT.

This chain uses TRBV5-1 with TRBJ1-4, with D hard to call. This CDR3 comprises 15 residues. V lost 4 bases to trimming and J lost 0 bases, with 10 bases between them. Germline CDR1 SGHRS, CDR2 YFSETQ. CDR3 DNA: TGCGCCAGCAGCCCTGGGAGCGCAACTAATGAAAAACTGTTTTTT. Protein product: CASSPGSATNEKLFF.

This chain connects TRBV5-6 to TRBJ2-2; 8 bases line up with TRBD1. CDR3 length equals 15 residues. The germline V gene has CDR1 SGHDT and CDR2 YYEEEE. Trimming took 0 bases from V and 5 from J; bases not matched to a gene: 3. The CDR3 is CASSLVTGGTGELFF. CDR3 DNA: TGTGCCAGCAGCTTGGTAACAGGGGGGACCGGGGAGCTGTTTTTT.